The 30 T cell receptor beta chains below were found in one sample sequenced in a study of cytomegalovirus exposure and HLA in healthy donors. Use of 60 Vbeta and 13 Jbeta primers characterized the PCR. TCRdb's copy holds only in-frame clones and misses some; the assay was immunoSEQ multiplex PCR. Among under 150,000 clones listed, roughly 83% were seen once. Sequencing used PBMCs. These TCRs come from a man aged 40-49 years in good health and CMV-seronegative.

The V and J genes are TRBV7-2 and TRBJ2-7; TRBD2 matches 8 bases. CDR1 is SGHTA and CDR2 is FQGNSA in the germline V gene. CDR3 size: 16 residues. Trimming cost V 6 bases and J 0 bases; bases outside gene matches: 10. The CDR3 loop is CASSSSRTSGSYEQYF. The CDR3 nucleotides are TGTGCCAGCAGTTCATCCCGAACTAGCGGCTCCTACGAGCAGTACTTC.

V and J are TRBV6-6 and TRBJ2-5; 9 bases fit TRBD1. J lost 1 base, V lost 2 bases, and 5 bases had no gene match. The CDR3 consists of 16 residues. CDR1 MNHNY and CDR2 SVGAGI come from the germline V gene (reference sequence). The CDR3 DNA follows: TGTGCCAGCAGTTACATAGGACAGGGGAGCCAAGAGACCCAGTACTTC. Amino acids: CASSYIGQGSQETQYF.

This sequence joins TRBV5-1 and TRBJ2-1; TRBD1 agrees at 8 bases. J gave up 4 bases and V 7 bases, and 4 bases lay outside the gene matches. Germline CDR1 SGHRS, CDR2 YFSETQ. The CDR3 has 13 residues. Written as DNA, the CDR3 is TGCGCCAGCTCGACAGGGGTTTACAATGAGCAGTTCTTC. Its protein is CASSTGVYNEQFF.

V and J are TRBV10-3 and TRBJ2-2; 10 nucleotides agree with TRBD2. Germline V gene data show CDR1 as ENHRY and CDR2 as SYGVKD. Trimming cost V 5 bases and J 4 bases; bases outside gene matches: 7. The CDR3 is 16 residues long. In nucleotides, the CDR3 is TGTGCCATCAGTAGCGGGAGGGCCTATGGCACCGGGGAGCTGTTTTTT. This sequence encodes CAISSGRAYGTGELFF.

The chain couples TRBV6-1 to TRBJ1-2; perhaps TRBD1 as D (6 bases). The CDR3 length is 15 residues. V lost 1 base to trimming and J lost 6 bases, with 15 bases between them. CDR1 and CDR2 from the germline V gene are MNHNS and SASEGT. The CDR3 spells CASSEGRGASDGYTF. The CDR3 region has the DNA TGTGCCAGCAGTGAAGGTCGGGGGGCGAGCGATGGCTACACCTTC.

CDR3 DNA sequence: TGTGCCAGCGGGTTCGGCTCGGGCACTGAAGCTTTCTTT. This translates into CASGFGSGTEAFF. The chain uses TRBV6-1 and TRBJ1-1; D is undetermined. CDR1 is MNHNS, CDR2 SASEGT, per germline. The CDR3 consists of 13 residues. Trimming left V 8 bases short and J 4 bases short, with 14 bases between.

V usage is TRBV5-1 and J usage is TRBJ2-1; the D is unclear. Germline loops: CDR1 SGHRS, CDR2 YFSETQ. The CDR3 extends over 14 amino acids. V was shortened by 2 bases and J by 5 bases, with 11 bases between the two germline ends. CDR3 coding DNA: TGCGCCAGCAGCTTCGGAGACTTAAACAATGAGCAGTTCTTC. Protein product: CASSFGDLNNEQFF.

Written as DNA, the CDR3 is TGTGCCAGCAGCTTTTTAGGACTGCCCGGAAACACCATATATTTT. Residues: CASSFLGLPGNTIYF. V usage is TRBV7-2 and J usage is TRBJ1-3; D unclear. The CDR3 is 15 residues long. Trimming took 3 bases from V and 4 from J, leaving 13 bases between them. Germline V gene sequence: CDR1 SGHTA, CDR2 FQGNSA.

This chain connects TRBV11-3 to TRBJ2-3; 9 bases are shared with TRBD2. The germline V gene encodes CDR1 SGHNT and CDR2 YENEEA. CDR3 size: 17 residues. V shed 1 base and J 2 bases; nucleotides not matched to a gene: 7. The CDR3 DNA reads TGTGCCAGCAGCTTAGGAGGGGGCGGGGGGGCCACAGATACGCAGTATTTT. Its protein product is CASSLGGGGGATDTQYF.

DNA of the CDR3: TGTGCCAGCAGCGAAACAGGGTTGGGGCTCTCTGGGGCCAACGTCCTGACTTTC. Its translation: CASSETGLGLSGANVLTF. The V call is TRBV9, the J call TRBJ2-6; TRBD1 might be the D (6 bases). The germline CDR1 and CDR2 sequences are SGDLS and YYNGEE. The CDR3 has 18 amino acids. The ends were cut back, 3 bases at V and 0 bases at J, with 16 bases in the middle.

The J gene is TRBJ2-2, the V gene TRBV5-5; 8 bases match TRBD1. This CDR3 is built from 15 residues. Per germline, CDR1 SGHKS and CDR2 YYEKEE (reference sequence). Losses at the gene ends were 0 bases for V and 10 bases for J; bases not matched to a gene: 8. CDR3 residues: CASSLARTGIVELFF. CDR3 nucleotide sequence: TGTGCCAGCAGCTTGGCGCGGACAGGGATCGTGGAGCTGTTTTTT.

The V and J genes are TRBV7-9 and TRBJ1-1, with TRBD1 matching over 7 bases. Germline lookup yields CDR1 SEHNR and CDR2 FQNEAQ (reference sequence). CDR3 length equals 13 residues. V lost 5 bases, J lost 4 bases, and 4 bases stayed unmatched. The DNA for the CDR3 is TGTGCCAGCAGCGTAACAGGGGTCACTGAAGCTTTCTTT. It is translated as CASSVTGVTEAFF. Full variable domain (remainder filled in from reference TRBV7-9 and TRBJ1-1): DTGVSQNPRHKITKRGQNVTFRCDPISEHNRLYWYRQTLGQGPEFLTYFQNEAQLEKSRLLSDRFSAERPKGSFSTLEIQRTEQGDSAMYLCASSVTGVTEAFFGQGTRLTVV.

This clone has a handful of counts. J is TRBJ1-2 and V is TRBV19, with 8 bases that match TRBD1. This CDR3 spans 14 amino acids. CDR1 is LNHDA, CDR2 SQIVND, per germline (reference sequence). The ends lost 5 bases at V and 7 bases at J; junction bases unmatched: 9. The CDR3 spells CASSPDRGVRGYTF. CDR3 in DNA: TGTGCCAGTAGTCCAGACAGGGGTGTTCGTGGCTACACCTTC.

The chain is built from TRBV14 and TRBJ1-2, with TRBD1 matching 7 bases. The CDR3 contains 14 residues. Germline V gene sequence: CDR1 SGHDN, CDR2 FVKESK. After removal of 1 base from V and 5 bases from J, the junction contained 4 bases not matched to a gene. The CDR3 DNA is TGTGCCAGCAGCCAAGGACAGGGCTGGTATGGCTACACCTTC. Translating gives CASSQGQGWYGYTF. The variable domain in full, with the rest retrieved from reference TRBV14 and TRBJ1-2, is EAGVTQFPSHSVIEKGQTVTLRCDPISGHDNLYWYRRVMGKEIKFLLHFVKESKQDESGMPNNRFLAERTGGTYSTLKVQPAELEDSGVYFCASSQGQGWYGYTFGSGTRLTVV.

This clone was seen a handful of times. The V call is TRBV9, the J call TRBJ2-1; D is perhaps TRBD2 (5 bases). Germline V lookup: CDR1 SGDLS, CDR2 YYNGEE. The CDR3 is 14 amino acids. V lost 0 bases, J lost 9 bases, and 13 bases lay in between. CDR3 in amino acids: CASSVGATRGEQFF. Here the CDR3 DNA reads TGTGCCAGCAGCGTAGGGGCTACCCGGGGTGAGCAGTTCTTC.

This rearrangement joins TRBV10-3 to TRBJ2-1; perhaps TRBD2 as D (5 bases). Germline CDR1 and CDR2: ENHRY and SYGVKD. The ends were cut back, 2 bases at V and 0 bases at J, with 8 bases in the middle. The CDR3 has 15 residues. CDR3 nucleotide sequence: TGTGCCATCAGTGAGGAGGGCAGCTCCTACAATGAGCAGTTCTTC. It is translated as CAISEEGSSYNEQFF.

This clone was observed once. The chain couples TRBV4-2 to TRBJ2-7, with TRBD1 identical over 9 bases. The CDR3 covers 15 residues. With 4 bases clipped from V and 9 bases from J, the junction kept 13 bases outside the gene matches. Germline V CDR1 and CDR2: LGHNA, YNFKEQ. CDR3 sequence reads: CASSPVGGQGLGQYF. The CDR3 DNA follows: TGTGCCAGCAGCCCTGTCGGGGGACAGGGACTCGGGCAGTACTTC.

The table lists this clone with a few counts. V gene TRBV4-3 combines with J gene TRBJ1-1; D not resolved. Germline CDR1 LGHNA, CDR2 YSLEER. The CDR3 is made up of 13 amino acids. With 3 bases removed from V and 7 bases from J, the gap between germline ends came to 12 bases. The CDR3 DNA sequence: TGCGCCAGCAGCCATAGAACAGAACATGAAGCTTTCTTT. This translates into CASSHRTEHEAFF.

The rearrangement joins TRBV10-3 to TRBJ2-5, with 10 bases matching TRBD1. Per the germline V gene, CDR1 is ENHRY and CDR2 is SYGVKD. Trimming took 8 bases from V and 3 from J; bases not matched to a gene: 6. This CDR3 contains 14 residues. The CDR3 loop reads CAIRGQGEKETQYF. Here the CDR3 DNA reads TGTGCCATCCGAGGACAGGGGGAAAAAGAGACCCAGTACTTC.

The V and J genes are TRBV19 and TRBJ1-5; 8 nucleotides line up with TRBD1. Germline CDR1 and CDR2: LNHDA and SQIVND (reference sequence). The CDR3 is 18 amino acids. Germline trimming cut 6 bases from V and 0 bases from J; bases unmatched to any gene: 13. The CDR3 DNA follows: TGTGCCAGTAGATCATCGGGACAGGCATATTATAGCAATCAGCCCCAGCATTTT. Residues: CASRSSGQAYYSNQPQHF.

The rearrangement links TRBV30 to TRBJ1-1, with a tentative D call TRBD1 (5 bases). From germline, CDR1 is GTSNPN and CDR2 SVGIG (reference sequence). Trimming left V 4 bases short and J 5 bases short, with 11 bases between. The CDR3 spans 12 residues. The CDR3 loop reads CAWNRGRTEAFF. The CDR3 DNA reads as TGTGCCTGGAATAGGGGCAGGACTGAAGCTTTCTTT.

The CDR3 protein is CASSSLTLALSTDTQYF. The CDR3 nucleotides are TGTGCCAGCAGCTCCCTCACCCTAGCTCTGAGCACAGATACGCAGTATTTT. The chain couples TRBV5-6 to TRBJ2-3, with D possibly TRBD2 on 5 matching bases. The CDR3 runs to 17 residues. Germline V gene lookup returns CDR1 SGHDT and CDR2 YYEEEE. Trimming took off 3 bases at V and 0 bases at J, with 17 bases between the two ends.

The V call is TRBV7-2, the J call TRBJ1-4; D is undetermined. This CDR3 has 15 amino acids. V was clipped by 1 base and J by 0 bases, with 6 bases between them. Germline V gives CDR1 SGHTA, CDR2 FQGNSA. The CDR3 protein is CASSLGYATNEKLFF. CDR3 sequence (DNA): TGTGCCAGCAGCTTAGGCTATGCAACTAATGAAAAACTGTTTTTT.

The chain joins TRBV5-1 to TRBJ2-7, with TRBD1 identical over 10 bases. The CDR3 spans 15 residues. The germline gives CDR1 SGHRS, CDR2 YFSETQ. Trimming at V came to 4 bases and at J to 1 base, leaving 5 bases not matched to a gene. The CDR3 is CASSLGTGDSYEQYF. DNA for the CDR3: TGCGCCAGCAGCCTAGGGACAGGGGATTCCTACGAGCAGTACTTC.

CDR3 protein: CASSQAGGGVSNQPQHF. Here the CDR3 DNA reads TGTGCCAGCAGCCAAGCGGGAGGGGGCGTCAGCAATCAGCCCCAGCATTTT. The chain couples TRBV4-2 to TRBJ1-5, with 7 nucleotides matching TRBD1. Germline CDR1 reads LGHNA; CDR2 reads YNFKEQ. V was clipped by 1 base and J by 1 base; unmatched bases: 7. This CDR3 has 17 amino acids.

V gene TRBV5-1 combines with J gene TRBJ1-1, with no clear D. This CDR3 is 13 amino acids long. V was shortened by 2 bases and J by 2 bases, with 7 bases between the two germline ends. CDR1 is SGHRS, CDR2 YFSETQ, per germline. The CDR3 reads CASSFSGNTEAFF. The CDR3 DNA is TGCGCCAGCAGCTTTAGCGGTAACACTGAAGCTTTCTTT. Drawing the rest from reference TRBV5-1 and TRBJ1-1, the complete variable domain is KAGVTQTPRYLIKTRGQQVTLSCSPISGHRSVSWYQQTPGQGLQFLFEYFSETQRNKGNFPGRFSGRQFSNSRSEMNVSTLELGDSALYLCASSFSGNTEAFFGQGTRLTVV.

This chain connects TRBV30 to TRBJ2-2, with 7 bases that match TRBD1. The germline V gene has CDR1 GTSNPN and CDR2 SVGIG (reference sequence). This CDR3 is built from 13 residues. J was trimmed by 3 bases and V by 3 bases; bases with no gene match: 1. The chain's CDR3 is CAWRGTDTGELFF. CDR3 DNA sequence: TGTGCCTGGAGGGGGACAGACACCGGGGAGCTGTTTTTT.

CDR3 protein: CASSLGSFRGELFF. CDR3 sequence (DNA): TGTGCCAGCAGCTTAGGGAGTTTTCGAGGAGAGCTGTTTTTT. The gene calls are TRBV7-9 and TRBJ2-2; the D is unclear. The CDR3 has 14 residues. The V end was cut by 1 base, the J end by 11 bases, with 14 bases between. CDR1 and CDR2 from the germline V gene are SEHNR and FQNEAQ (reference sequence). The variable domain in full, with the rest retrieved from reference TRBV7-9 and TRBJ2-2, is DTGVSQNPRHKITKRGQNVTFRCDPISEHNRLYWYRQTLGQGPEFLTYFQNEAQLEKSRLLSDRFSAERPKGSFSTLEIQRTEQGDSAMYLCASSLGSFRGELFFGEGSRLTVL.

The CDR3: CASSSGLAGLSSYNEQFF. In DNA, the CDR3 is TGTGCCAGCAGCTCGGGACTAGCGGGATTGAGCTCCTACAATGAGCAGTTCTTC. The chain combines TRBV7-9 with TRBJ2-1; TRBD2 aligns across 13 bases. The V gene's germline CDR1 is SEHNR and CDR2 FQNEAQ (reference sequence). Germline trimming cut 4 bases from V and 0 bases from J; bases unmatched to any gene: 6. This CDR3 region has 18 residues.

The chain recombines TRBV30 with TRBJ2-7; TRBD2 matches at 10 bases. The J segment lost 4 bases and the V segment lost 0 bases, leaving 18 bases of the junction unmatched. This CDR3 comprises 19 residues. Germline V gene lookup returns CDR1 GTSNPN and CDR2 SVGIG (reference sequence). CDR3 loop: CAWSVYPPSASGSMYEQYF. In DNA form, the CDR3 reads TGTGCCTGGAGTGTATACCCCCCCTCGGCTAGCGGGAGTATGTACGAGCAGTACTTC.